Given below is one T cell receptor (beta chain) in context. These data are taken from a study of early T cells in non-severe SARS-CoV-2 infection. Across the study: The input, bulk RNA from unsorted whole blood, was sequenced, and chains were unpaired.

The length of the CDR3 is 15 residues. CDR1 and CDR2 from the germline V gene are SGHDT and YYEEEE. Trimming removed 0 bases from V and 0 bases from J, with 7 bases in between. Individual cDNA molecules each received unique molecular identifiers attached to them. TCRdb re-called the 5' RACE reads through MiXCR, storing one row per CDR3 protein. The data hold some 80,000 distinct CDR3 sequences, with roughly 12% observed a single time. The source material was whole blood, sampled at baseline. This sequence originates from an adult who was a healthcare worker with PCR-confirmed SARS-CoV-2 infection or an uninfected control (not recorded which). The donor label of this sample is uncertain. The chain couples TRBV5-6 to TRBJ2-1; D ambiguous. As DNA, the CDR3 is TGTGCCAGCAGCTTGGGACCTTCCTCCTACAATGAGCAGTTCTTC. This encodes CASSLGPSSYNEQFF.